The rows below give T cell receptor beta chains drawn from one sample of a study of response to subunit inactivated influenza vaccine. In TCRdb, the RT-PCR reads were re-called with MiXCR into one record per CDR3 protein. The sample lists hundreds of thousands of distinct CDR3 sequences, 15% to 18% occurring once. Sequenced material: PBMCs from blood, taken about 12 days after vaccination. The receptors were gathered from a man aged 50 or older who received an inactivated influenza vaccine. Both conserved end residues are part of each CDR3. D genes are given only for firm matches. The listing skips clone size in some rows; elsewhere it reads once, few, many or a size class.

>TRBV7-2|.|TRBD2|TRBJ2-1
CASRRTSGPPGEQFF
TGTGCCAGCAGGCGGACTAGCGGGCCCCCGGGTGAGCAGTTCTTC
>TRBV7-2|.|.|TRBJ1-2
CASSLYFQGGYTF
TGTGCCAGCAGCCTGTATTTTCAGGGCGGCTACACCTTC
>TRBV4-2|.|.|TRBJ2-3
CASSLDTGGASKYTQYF
TGTGCCAGCAGCTTAGATACGGGGGGCGCCTCCAAGTATACGCAGTATTTT
>TRBV6-1|few|TRBD2|TRBJ2-1
CASSEAVAGGYNEQFF
TGTGCCAGCAGTGAGGCGGTAGCGGGGGGGTACAATGAGCAGTTCTTC
>TRBV7-6|.|.|TRBJ2-3
CASSLLGIDTQYF
TGTGCCAGCAGCTTGCTGGGGATAGATACGCAGTATTTT
>TRBV10-3|many|.|TRBJ1-6
CAISESRRRSSYNSPLHF
TGTGCCATCAGTGAGTCGCGCAGACGGAGCTCCTATAATTCACCCCTCCACTTT
>TRBV29-1|.|TRBD1|TRBJ1-2
CSVPRTGLAGYTF
TGCAGCGTCCCGAGGACAGGGCTAGCAGGCTACACCTTC
>TRBV5-1|few|TRBD2|TRBJ2-5
CASSAQTSGSETQYF
TGCGCCAGCAGCGCCCAGACTAGCGGGAGTGAGACCCAGTACTTC
>TRBV4-3|.|.|TRBJ2-2
CASSQDQGEGELFF
TGCGCCAGCAGCCAAGACCAAGGGGAAGGGGAGCTGTTTTTT
>TRBV5-1|.|TRBD1|TRBJ2-3
CASSLMTGATDTQYF
TGCGCCAGCAGCTTAATGACAGGGGCCACAGATACGCAGTATTTT
>TRBV25-1|.|.|TRBJ2-2
CASSEFSMNTGELFF
TGTGCCAGCAGTGAATTTTCGATGAACACCGGGGAGCTGTTTTTT
>TRBV6-5|.|.|TRBJ2-1
CASSGGNTEQFF
TGTGCCAGCAGTGGGGGGAATACTGAGCAGTTCTTC
>TRBV20-1|.|.|TRBJ1-5
CSATDTNNQPQHF
TGCAGTGCTACCGACACCAACAATCAGCCCCAGCATTTT
>TRBV18|many|TRBD1|TRBJ1-6
CASSLGTGGSGSPLHF
TGTGCCAGCTCACTGGGGACAGGGGGTTCTGGTTCACCCCTCCACTTT
>TRBV5-1|many|.|TRBJ2-7
CASSSPLGQAYEQYF
TGCGCCAGCAGCTCTCCTTTGGGCCAGGCCTACGAGCAGTACTTC
>TRBV7-9|.|.|TRBJ2-5
CASSLDGRGPRETQYF
TGTGCCAGCAGCTTAGATGGGCGGGGGCCCCGGGAGACCCAGTACTTC
>TRBV5-1|few|.|TRBJ1-2
CASSLEDRLGYGYTF
TGCGCCAGCAGCTTGGAAGACAGACTGGGGTATGGCTACACCTTC
>TRBV7-8|.|.|TRBJ2-1
CASSYQVGLLHNEQFF
TGTGCCAGCAGCTACCAAGTAGGGCTTTTACACAATGAGCAGTTCTTC
>TRBV6-1|few|TRBD2|TRBJ2-1
CASSISGGYEQFF
TGTGCCAGCAGTATTAGCGGGGGGTATGAGCAGTTCTTC
>TRBV7-9|few|.|TRBJ1-1
CASGLLSIGEAFF
TGTGCCAGCGGATTGTTATCAATAGGTGAAGCTTTCTTT
>TRBV10-3|.|.|TRBJ2-3
CAISPAPNRFAQYF
TGTGCCATCAGCCCAGCTCCGAACCGTTTCGCGCAGTATTTT
>TRBV18|few|TRBD2|TRBJ2-7
CASSPRGRQGRLEQYF
TGTGCCAGCTCACCACGCGGGAGACAAGGGCGTCTCGAGCAGTACTTC
>TRBV12-3/TRBV12-4|few|.|TRBJ1-1
CASTPPGFMNTEAFF
TGTGCCAGCACCCCGCCCGGGTTTATGAACACTGAAGCTTTCTTT
>TRBV29-1|few|.|TRBJ2-1
CSHPGLNEQFF
TGCAGCCACCCCGGCCTAAATGAGCAGTTCTTC
>TRBV4-3|.|.|TRBJ2-1
CASSQVLPGDLNEQFF
TGCGCCAGCAGCCAAGTCCTCCCGGGGGACCTAAATGAGCAGTTCTTC